These 3 T cell receptor beta chains were sequenced from one sample in a study of blood T cell repertoires in COVID-19. TCRdb's copy holds only in-frame clones and misses some; the assay was immunoSEQ multiplex PCR. The data hold approximately 320,000 clones, with nearly 90% observed a single time. The specimen sequenced was peripheral blood. All receptors derive from a woman younger than 45 with COVID-19, enrolled during active disease.

The rearrangement links TRBV27 to TRBJ2-2; TRBD1 is a possible D gene (5 bases). Germline lookup yields CDR1 MNHEY and CDR2 SMNVEV (reference sequence). The CDR3 runs to 15 residues. With 5 bases removed from V and 4 bases from J, the gap between germline ends came to 14 bases. The CDR3 loop reads CASSLSGYGTGELFF. The DNA for the CDR3 is TGTGCCAGCAGTCTCTCAGGGTATGGCACCGGGGAGCTGTTTTTT.

The chain joins TRBV11-2 to TRBJ2-7, with 8 bases that match TRBD2. The CDR3 is 15 amino acids. The V segment lost 7 bases and the J segment 1 base; nucleotides outside the gene matches: 9. Germline V gene sequence: CDR1 SGHAT, CDR2 FQNNGV. The CDR3 reads CASIQGTSGSYEQYF. In DNA form, the CDR3 reads TGTGCCAGCATCCAGGGAACTAGCGGTTCCTACGAGCAGTACTTC.

The rearrangement uses TRBV5-6 and TRBJ2-2; 12 bases match TRBD1. The CDR3 runs 15 residues. Per the germline V gene, CDR1 is SGHDT and CDR2 is YYEEEE. Trimming at V came to 5 bases and at J to 7 bases, leaving 6 bases not matched to a gene. The CDR3 region is CASRAGQGAVGELFF. The CDR3 DNA is TGTGCCAGCAGAGCGGGACAGGGGGCCGTCGGGGAGCTGTTTTTT.